These T cell receptor beta chains were read from a single sample in a study of OX40 agonist ivuxolimab in advanced cancers. Method: immunoSEQ multiplex PCR; TCRdb's copy keeps in-frame clones and lacks some. The sample consists of about 68,000 clones, over 80% of them appearing once. Sequencing was performed on CD4+ or CD8+ T cells sorted from blood, taken in a trial of the OX40 agonist ivuxolimab. Source of these receptors: an adult with an advanced solid tumor such as melanoma, head and neck, liver or kidney cancer. The CDR3 runs from the conserved cysteine through the conserved F or W. The order of the fields is J gene, V gene, clone size, D gene, CDR3 protein, CDR3 DNA. D genes are given only for firm matches. For some rows the clone size is stated as once, few or many, or as a class when expanded; others skip it.

j_gene: TRBJ1-2
v_gene: TRBV5-4
abundance: -
d_gene: -
CDR3aa: CASSLGGANYGYTF
CDR3nt: TGTGCCAGCAGCTTGGGGGGAGCTAACTATGGCTACACCTTC

j_gene: TRBJ2-3
v_gene: TRBV28
abundance: -
d_gene: TRBD2
CDR3aa: CASRLTSGRGVDTQYF
CDR3nt: TGTGCCAGCAGACTTACTAGCGGGAGGGGGGTCGATACGCAGTATTTT

j_gene: TRBJ2-7
v_gene: TRBV11-3
abundance: -
d_gene: TRBD2
CDR3aa: CASSLGAAGVYEQYF
CDR3nt: TGTGCCAGCAGCTTAGGAGCAGCGGGAGTCTACGAGCAGTACTTC

j_gene: TRBJ2-7
v_gene: TRBV7-8
abundance: -
d_gene: -
CDR3aa: CASSLRDLAAGYEQYF
CDR3nt: TGTGCCAGCAGCTTAAGGGATTTAGCGGCCGGCTACGAGCAGTACTTC

j_gene: TRBJ1-5
v_gene: TRBV6-5
abundance: once
d_gene: -
CDR3aa: CASSYRELNQPQHF
CDR3nt: TGTGCCAGCAGTTACAGGGAGCTCAATCAGCCCCAGCATTTT

j_gene: TRBJ1-5
v_gene: TRBV29-1
abundance: -
d_gene: TRBD1
CDR3aa: CSVGQGGNQPQHF
CDR3nt: TGCAGCGTTGGACAGGGTGGCAATCAGCCCCAGCATTTT

j_gene: TRBJ1-2
v_gene: TRBV2
abundance: -
d_gene: TRBD1
CDR3aa: CASNPSRTGGFYGYTF
CDR3nt: TGTGCCAGCAATCCCTCGAGGACAGGGGGCTTCTATGGCTACACCTTC

j_gene: TRBJ2-1
v_gene: TRBV7-2
abundance: -
d_gene: TRBD2
CDR3aa: CASSLDGTSGNAIYNEQFF
CDR3nt: TGTGCCAGCAGCTTAGATGGGACTAGCGGGAACGCTATATACAATGAGCAGTTCTTC

j_gene: TRBJ2-1
v_gene: TRBV5-4
abundance: -
d_gene: TRBD2
CDR3aa: CASSSIRLAGGHEQFF
CDR3nt: TGTGCCAGCAGCTCGATACGACTAGCGGGAGGCCATGAGCAGTTCTTC

j_gene: TRBJ2-2
v_gene: TRBV7-8
abundance: -
d_gene: -
CDR3aa: CASSLSGNTGELFF
CDR3nt: TGTGCCAGCAGCTTATCTGGGAACACCGGGGAGCTGTTTTTT

j_gene: TRBJ1-3
v_gene: TRBV7-2
abundance: once
d_gene: -
CDR3aa: CASSTRTAGNTIYF
CDR3nt: TGTGCCAGCAGCACTCGGACTGCTGGAAACACCATATATTTT

j_gene: TRBJ2-3
v_gene: TRBV10-3
abundance: -
d_gene: TRBD2
CDR3aa: CAISDSLSGRSTDTQYF
CDR3nt: TGTGCCATCAGTGATTCTCTCAGCGGGAGAAGCACAGATACGCAGTATTTT

j_gene: TRBJ2-1
v_gene: TRBV19
abundance: -
d_gene: TRBD2
CDR3aa: CASSIGLAVISYNEQFF
CDR3nt: TGTGCCAGTAGTATAGGACTAGCGGTGATCTCCTACAATGAGCAGTTCTTC

j_gene: TRBJ2-5
v_gene: TRBV5-4
abundance: once
d_gene: -
CDR3aa: CASSLKGEETQYF
CDR3nt: TGTGCCAGCAGCTTGAAAGGGGAAGAGACCCAGTACTTC

j_gene: TRBJ1-1
v_gene: TRBV15
abundance: -
d_gene: -
CDR3aa: CATNVLRGTEAFF
CDR3nt: TGTGCCACCAATGTTCTGCGAGGCACTGAAGCTTTCTTT

j_gene: TRBJ2-5
v_gene: TRBV7-2
abundance: -
d_gene: -
CDR3aa: CASSWGGDSPETQYF
CDR3nt: TGTGCCAGCAGCTGGGGGGGGGACAGCCCTGAGACCCAGTACTTC

j_gene: TRBJ2-3
v_gene: TRBV18
abundance: -
d_gene: TRBD1
CDR3aa: CASSPYRTGVTDTQYF
CDR3nt: TGTGCCAGCTCACCATATCGGACAGGGGTAACAGATACGCAGTATTTT

j_gene: TRBJ1-1
v_gene: TRBV10-3
abundance: -
d_gene: -
CDR3aa: CAISESERAEAFF
CDR3nt: TGTGCCATCAGTGAGTCTGAAAGGGCTGAAGCTTTCTTT

j_gene: TRBJ2-5
v_gene: TRBV5-1
abundance: once
d_gene: -
CDR3aa: CASSLVGETQYF
CDR3nt: TGCGCCAGCAGCTTGGTCGGTGAGACCCAGTACTTC

j_gene: TRBJ2-1
v_gene: TRBV11-2
abundance: -
d_gene: TRBD2
CDR3aa: CASSLVAGEGYNEQFF
CDR3nt: TGTGCCAGCAGCTTAGTTGCCGGGGAGGGCTACAATGAGCAGTTCTTC

j_gene: TRBJ2-7
v_gene: TRBV11-1
abundance: once
d_gene: TRBD2
CDR3aa: CASRKTSGSSYEQYF
CDR3nt: TGTGCCAGCAGGAAAACTAGCGGTAGCTCCTACGAGCAGTACTTC

j_gene: TRBJ1-4
v_gene: TRBV5-1
abundance: once
d_gene: -
CDR3aa: CASSLRGTTNEKLFF
CDR3nt: TGCGCCAGCAGCCTCAGGGGTACAACTAATGAAAAACTGTTTTTT

j_gene: TRBJ2-7
v_gene: TRBV23-1
abundance: -
d_gene: -
CDR3aa: CASSPFGVLGSYEQYF
CDR3nt: TGCGCCAGCAGTCCGTTTGGGGTGCTAGGGTCCTACGAGCAGTACTTC

j_gene: TRBJ1-1
v_gene: TRBV19
abundance: -
d_gene: TRBD1
CDR3aa: CASSTRQGAQVPEAFF
CDR3nt: TGTGCCAGTAGTACCAGACAGGGGGCGCAGGTCCCTGAAGCTTTCTTT

j_gene: TRBJ2-5
v_gene: TRBV7-9
abundance: -
d_gene: -
CDR3aa: CASSPRLSDLRETQYF
CDR3nt: TGTGCCAGCAGCCCAAGGTTGTCGGACCTCCGAGAGACCCAGTACTTC

j_gene: TRBJ1-2
v_gene: TRBV28
abundance: -
d_gene: -
CDR3aa: CASSLLSYGYTF
CDR3nt: TGTGCCAGCAGCCTTTTAAGCTATGGCTACACCTTC

j_gene: TRBJ2-2
v_gene: TRBV14
abundance: -
d_gene: -
CDR3aa: CASRHSGTYTGELFF
CDR3nt: TGTGCCAGCAGACACTCCGGGACTTACACCGGGGAGCTGTTTTTT

j_gene: TRBJ1-5
v_gene: TRBV6-6
abundance: -
d_gene: -
CDR3aa: CASSSPNQPQHF
CDR3nt: TGTGCCAGCAGTTCCCCCAATCAGCCCCAGCATTTT

j_gene: TRBJ2-1
v_gene: TRBV7-6
abundance: -
d_gene: TRBD1
CDR3aa: CASSLVSGQIEQFF
CDR3nt: TGTGCCAGCAGCTTAGTCTCGGGACAGATTGAGCAGTTCTTC

j_gene: TRBJ2-3
v_gene: TRBV4-2
abundance: -
d_gene: -
CDR3aa: CASSPTWEGTQYF
CDR3nt: TGTGCCAGCAGCCCGACCTGGGAAGGTACGCAGTATTTT

j_gene: TRBJ2-1
v_gene: TRBV6-6
abundance: -
d_gene: TRBD2
CDR3aa: CASSRLAGYEQFF
CDR3nt: TGTGCCAGCAGCCGACTAGCGGGTTATGAGCAGTTCTTC

j_gene: TRBJ1-1
v_gene: TRBV25-1
abundance: -
d_gene: TRBD1
CDR3aa: CASSVPGTGDTEAFF
CDR3nt: TGTGCCAGCAGTGTCCCCGGGACAGGAGACACTGAAGCTTTCTTT

j_gene: TRBJ2-7
v_gene: TRBV5-1
abundance: -
d_gene: TRBD1
CDR3aa: CASSLAGTASYEQYF
CDR3nt: TGCGCCAGCAGCTTGGCCGGGACAGCGAGCTACGAGCAGTACTTC

j_gene: TRBJ1-2
v_gene: TRBV19
abundance: -
d_gene: -
CDR3aa: CASSRGSGASSLYGYTF
CDR3nt: TGTGCCAGTAGTAGGGGGTCAGGGGCGTCCTCGCTTTATGGCTACACCTTC

j_gene: TRBJ2-5
v_gene: TRBV11-2
abundance: -
d_gene: TRBD1
CDR3aa: CASSPTRTGRGTQYF
CDR3nt: TGTGCCAGCAGCCCCACCCGGACAGGCCGTGGGACCCAGTACTTC

j_gene: TRBJ2-1
v_gene: TRBV6-1
abundance: few
d_gene: -
CDR3aa: CASSLDFRSYNEQFF
CDR3nt: TGTGCCAGCAGTTTGGATTTCCGCTCCTACAATGAGCAGTTCTTC

j_gene: TRBJ1-1
v_gene: TRBV18
abundance: -
d_gene: -
CDR3aa: CASSPLMNTEAFF
CDR3nt: TGTGCCAGCTCACCCCTCATGAACACTGAAGCTTTCTTT

j_gene: TRBJ1-5
v_gene: TRBV19
abundance: -
d_gene: -
CDR3aa: CASSIEGIVGYSNQPQHF
CDR3nt: TGTGCCAGTAGTATTGAGGGGATCGTGGGTTATAGCAATCAGCCCCAGCATTTT

j_gene: TRBJ2-7
v_gene: TRBV5-1
abundance: -
d_gene: TRBD1
CDR3aa: CASSLGATGDEQYF
CDR3nt: TGCGCCAGCAGCTTGGGAGCAACAGGGGACGAGCAGTACTTC

j_gene: TRBJ2-1
v_gene: TRBV7-3
abundance: -
d_gene: -
CDR3aa: CASSLSGGTRDEQFF
CDR3nt: TGTGCCAGCAGCTTGTCTGGCGGGACCCGGGATGAGCAGTTCTTC

j_gene: TRBJ2-7
v_gene: TRBV18
abundance: -
d_gene: -
CDR3aa: CASSRELGGRDEQYF
CDR3nt: TGTGCCAGCTCACGGGAGTTGGGGGGTCGCGACGAGCAGTACTTC

j_gene: TRBJ2-1
v_gene: TRBV7-9
abundance: -
d_gene: -
CDR3aa: CASSLVGYEQFF
CDR3nt: TGTGCCAGCAGCTTAGTGGGGTATGAGCAGTTCTTC

j_gene: TRBJ2-1
v_gene: TRBV28
abundance: -
d_gene: -
CDR3aa: CASSLVRGVPTYNEQFF
CDR3nt: TGTGCCAGCAGTTTAGTCAGGGGCGTACCGACCTACAATGAGCAGTTCTTC

j_gene: TRBJ1-1
v_gene: TRBV6-5
abundance: -
d_gene: -
CDR3aa: CASSYSGKNTEAFF
CDR3nt: TGTGCCAGCAGTTACTCCGGCAAAAACACTGAAGCTTTCTTT

j_gene: TRBJ2-3
v_gene: TRBV18
abundance: -
d_gene: TRBD1
CDR3aa: CASLLTGAGDTQYF
CDR3nt: TGTGCCAGCCTCCTTACAGGGGCGGGAGATACGCAGTATTTT